These 7 T cell receptor beta chains share one sample of origin, sequenced in a study of beta chain features in type 1 diabetes. Broader study findings: Type 1 diabetes patients had moderately but significantly shorter TCRB CDR3s in all four CD4+ subsets.

Investigators reverse transcribed all isolated RNA, so they sequenced expressed TCRB transcripts. The table came from immunoSEQ multiplex PCR; TCRdb's copy has only in-frame clones and leaves some out. Of more than 550,000 clones listed, over 11% are singletons. Which antigens these TCRs recognize remains unknown. Sequencing used naive CD4+ T cells from blood. The receptors come from a young man with type 1 diabetes.

V and J are TRBV18 and TRBJ2-5; TRBD1 matches at 12 bases. V lost 2 bases to trimming and J lost 4 bases; unmatched junction nucleotides: 5. The CDR3 spans 16 residues. The germline gives CDR1 KGHSH, CDR2 LQKENI. DNA for the CDR3: TGTGCCAGCTCACCATCCGGGACAGGGGGCGGAGAGACCCAGTACTTC. Translation: CASSPSGTGGGETQYF.

The V and J genes are TRBV4-2 and TRBJ2-1; 9 bases match TRBD2. The CDR3 is 18 residues long. Per the germline V gene, CDR1 is LGHNA and CDR2 is YNFKEQ. V shed 0 bases, J shed 2 bases, and the junction held 8 bases outside the gene matches. Here the CDR3 reads CASSQDALAGPTYNEQFF. The DNA of the CDR3 is TGTGCCAGCAGCCAAGATGCCCTAGCGGGACCAACCTACAATGAGCAGTTCTTC.

The chain's CDR3 is CASSGPGWRGPNTDTQYF. Written as DNA, the CDR3 is TGTGCCAGCAGCGGACCGGGGTGGCGGGGGCCGAACACAGATACGCAGTATTTT. V and J are TRBV7-9 and TRBJ2-3, with D possibly matching TRBD2 (7 bases). The CDR3 is 18 amino acids. Deletions cut 5 bases from V and 2 bases from J, with 23 bases between. Per the germline V gene, CDR1 is SEHNR and CDR2 is FQNEAQ (reference sequence). The entire variable domain, with the rest obtained from reference TRBV7-9 and TRBJ2-3, is as follows: DTGVSQNPRHKITKRGQNVTFRCDPISEHNRLYWYRQTLGQGPEFLTYFQNEAQLEKSRLLSDRFSAERPKGSFSTLEIQRTEQGDSAMYLCASSGPGWRGPNTDTQYFGPGTRLTVL.

This clone was found a few times. The chain joins TRBV28 to TRBJ2-1; 10 bases fit TRBD2. V trimming: 4 bases; J trimming: 5 bases; junction bases outside the gene matches: 14. The CDR3 is 18 amino acids. Germline loops: CDR1 MDHEN, CDR2 SYDVKM. The CDR3 DNA is TGTGCCAGCAGTTGGGCCCATTTACTAGCGGGGACTAACAATGAGCAGTTCTTC. This codes for CASSWAHLLAGTNNEQFF.

The chain combines TRBV7-2 with TRBJ2-7; 8 positions match TRBD1. In germline, CDR1 is SGHTA, CDR2 FQGNSA. This CDR3 has 14 amino acids. V gave up 7 bases and J gave up 4 bases; unmatched junction bases: 9. Here the CDR3 DNA reads TGTGCCAGCATCTCAGGGGGCGCTGGATACGAGCAGTACTTC. This encodes CASISGGAGYEQYF.

The J gene is TRBJ1-2, the V gene TRBV18, with no clear D. V gave up 4 bases and J gave up 1 base, with 7 bases separating them. CDR1 is KGHSH, CDR2 LQKENI, per germline. The CDR3 is 13 residues long. In DNA form, the CDR3 reads TGTGCCAGCTCACTAGGCGATAACTATGGCTACACCTTC. Protein: CASSLGDNYGYTF.

This clone was detected only a few times. The chain combines TRBV7-2 with TRBJ2-2; D unresolved. The V gene lost 5 bases and the J gene lost 4 bases, with 11 bases spanning the gap. Germline V CDR1 and CDR2: SGHTA, FQGNSA. The CDR3 covers 14 residues. CDR3 DNA: TGTGCCAGCAGCAATGATTGGGGCACCGGGGAGCTGTTTTTT. Amino acid sequence: CASSNDWGTGELFF.